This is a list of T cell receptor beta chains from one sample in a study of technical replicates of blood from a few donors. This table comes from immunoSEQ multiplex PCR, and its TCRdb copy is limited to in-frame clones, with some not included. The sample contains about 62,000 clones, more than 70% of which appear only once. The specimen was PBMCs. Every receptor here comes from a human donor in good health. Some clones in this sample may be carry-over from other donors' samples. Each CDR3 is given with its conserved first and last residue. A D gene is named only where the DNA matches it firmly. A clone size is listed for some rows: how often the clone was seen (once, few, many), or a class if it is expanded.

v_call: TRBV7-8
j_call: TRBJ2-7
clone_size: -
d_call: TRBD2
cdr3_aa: CASSLGGGEQYF
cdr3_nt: TGTGCCAGCAGCTTAGGGGGGGGCGAGCAGTACTTC

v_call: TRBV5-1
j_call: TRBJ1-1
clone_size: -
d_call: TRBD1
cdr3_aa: CASSLEGTGGTEAFF
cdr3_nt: TGCGCCAGCAGCTTGGAGGGGACAGGGGGGACTGAAGCTTTCTTT

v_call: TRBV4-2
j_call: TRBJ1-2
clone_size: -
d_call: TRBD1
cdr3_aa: CASSQDRGLGYTF
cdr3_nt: TGTGCCAGCAGCCAGGACAGGGGGCTTGGCTACACCTTC

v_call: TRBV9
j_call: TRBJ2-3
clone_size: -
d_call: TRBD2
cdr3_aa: CASSVDGGRLADTQYF
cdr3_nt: TGTGCCAGCAGCGTAGACGGCGGGAGGTTGGCAGATACGCAGTATTTT

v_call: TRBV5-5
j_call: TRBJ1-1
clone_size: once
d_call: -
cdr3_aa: CASSLANPRRGTEAFF
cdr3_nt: TGTGCCAGCAGCTTGGCCAACCCCCGTAGGGGTACTGAAGCTTTCTTT

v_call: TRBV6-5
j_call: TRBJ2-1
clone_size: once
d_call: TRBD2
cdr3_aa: CASSYSLAGYNEQFF
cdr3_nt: TGTGCCAGCAGTTACTCTCTAGCGGGGTACAATGAGCAGTTCTTC

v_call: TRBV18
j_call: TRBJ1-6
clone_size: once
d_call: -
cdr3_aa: CASSRMRDSPLHF
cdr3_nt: TGTGCCAGCTCCCGCATGAGGGATTCACCCCTCCACTTT

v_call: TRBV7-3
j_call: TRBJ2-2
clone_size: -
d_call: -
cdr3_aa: CASRSPGRDVGELFF
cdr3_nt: TGTGCCAGCAGATCGCCGGGCAGGGATGTCGGGGAGCTGTTTTTT

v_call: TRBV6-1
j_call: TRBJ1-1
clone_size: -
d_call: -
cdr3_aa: CASSYRAQGTEAFF
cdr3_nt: TGTGCCAGCAGCTACAGGGCCCAGGGGACTGAAGCTTTCTTT

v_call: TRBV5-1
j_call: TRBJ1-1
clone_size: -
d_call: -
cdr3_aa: CASSLGLSAEAFF
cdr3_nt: TGCGCCAGCAGCTTGGGGCTCAGCGCTGAAGCTTTCTTT

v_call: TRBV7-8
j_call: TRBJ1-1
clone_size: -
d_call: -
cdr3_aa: CASSLTSDTEAFF
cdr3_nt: TGTGCCAGCAGCTTAACCAGCGACACTGAAGCTTTCTTT

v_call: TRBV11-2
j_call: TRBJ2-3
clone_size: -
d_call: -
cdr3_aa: CASSYFGRGSTDTQYF
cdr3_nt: TGTGCCAGCAGCTATTTCGGTCGAGGAAGCACAGATACGCAGTATTTT

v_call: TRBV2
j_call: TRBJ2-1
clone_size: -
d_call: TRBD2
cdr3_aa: CASRGGPAGDTEQFF
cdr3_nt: TGTGCCAGCAGAGGAGGTCCAGCGGGAGATACTGAGCAGTTCTTC

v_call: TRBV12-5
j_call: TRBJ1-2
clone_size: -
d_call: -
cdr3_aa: CASGLTQGGYTF
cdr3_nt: TGTGCTAGTGGTTTGACCCAGGGGGGCTACACCTTC

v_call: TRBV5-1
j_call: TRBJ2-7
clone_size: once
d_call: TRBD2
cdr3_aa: CASSLVAGSSYEQYF
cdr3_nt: TGCGCCAGCAGCTTGGTAGCGGGGTCCTCCTACGAGCAGTACTTC

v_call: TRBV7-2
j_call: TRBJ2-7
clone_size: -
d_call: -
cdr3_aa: CASSLGRVSYEQYF
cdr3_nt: TGTGCCAGCAGCTTAGGCAGGGTATCCTACGAGCAGTACTTC

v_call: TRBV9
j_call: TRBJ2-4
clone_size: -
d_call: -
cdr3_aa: CASSVQESKNIQYF
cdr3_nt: TGTGCCAGCAGCGTACAAGAGTCCAAAAACATTCAGTACTTC

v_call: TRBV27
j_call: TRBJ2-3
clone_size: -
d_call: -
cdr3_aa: CASTDQGIPDTQYF
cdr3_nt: TGTGCCAGCACTGATCAGGGTATTCCCGATACGCAGTATTTT

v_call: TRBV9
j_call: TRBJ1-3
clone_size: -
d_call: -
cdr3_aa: CASSVNEAGNTIYF
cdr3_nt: TGTGCCAGCAGCGTCAATGAGGCCGGAAACACCATATATTTT

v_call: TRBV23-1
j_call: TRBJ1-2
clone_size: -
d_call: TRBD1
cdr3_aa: CASSQTRTGNGYGYTF
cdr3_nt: TGCGCCAGCAGTCAAACCAGGACAGGGAATGGGTATGGCTACACCTTC

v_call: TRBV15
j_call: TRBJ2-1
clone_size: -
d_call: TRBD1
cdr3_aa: CATSRGGDRVYSEQFF
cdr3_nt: TGTGCCACCAGCAGGGGGGGGGACAGGGTATACAGTGAGCAGTTCTTC

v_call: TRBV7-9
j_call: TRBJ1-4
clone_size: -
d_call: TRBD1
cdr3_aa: CASSSAGTANEKLFF
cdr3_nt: TGTGCCAGCAGCTCCGCCGGGACAGCGAATGAAAAACTGTTTTTT

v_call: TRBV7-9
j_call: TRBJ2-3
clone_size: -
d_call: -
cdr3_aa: CASSLGFDFLLSNTQYF
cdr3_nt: TGTGCCAGCAGCTTAGGGTTTGACTTCCTATTATCAAATACGCAGTATTTT

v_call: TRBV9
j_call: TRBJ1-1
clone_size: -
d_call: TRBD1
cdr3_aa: CASSKNRDRNTEAFF
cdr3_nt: TGTGCCAGCAGCAAAAACCGGGACAGGAACACTGAAGCTTTCTTT

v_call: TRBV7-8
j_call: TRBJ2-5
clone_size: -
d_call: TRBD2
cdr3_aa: CASSLVLAGGETQYF
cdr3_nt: TGTGCCAGCAGCTTAGTCCTAGCGGGGGGGGAGACCCAGTACTTC

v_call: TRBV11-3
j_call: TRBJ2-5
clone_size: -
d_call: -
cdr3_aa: CASSGSGETQYF
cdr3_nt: TGTGCCAGCAGCGGCTCGGGAGAGACCCAGTACTTC

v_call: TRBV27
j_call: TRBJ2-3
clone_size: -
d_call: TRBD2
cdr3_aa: CASRIGTIRADTQYF
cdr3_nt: TGTGCCAGCAGGATCGGGACTATTAGGGCAGATACGCAGTATTTT

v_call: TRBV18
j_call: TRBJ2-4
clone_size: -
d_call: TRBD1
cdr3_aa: CASSLPQQGVAKNIQYF
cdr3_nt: TGTGCCAGCTCTCTACCCCAGCAGGGGGTGGCCAAAAACATTCAGTACTTC

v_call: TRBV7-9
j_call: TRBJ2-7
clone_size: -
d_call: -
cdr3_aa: CASSLAAGYEQYF
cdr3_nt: TGTGCCAGCAGCTTAGCGGCGGGGTACGAGCAGTACTTC

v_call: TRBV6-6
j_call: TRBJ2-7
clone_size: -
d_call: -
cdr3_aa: CASSFGGVYEQYF
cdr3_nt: TGTGCCAGCAGTTTCGGTGGAGTCTACGAGCAGTACTTC

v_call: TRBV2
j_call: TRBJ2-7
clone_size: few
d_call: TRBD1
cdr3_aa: CASTGTGGYEQYF
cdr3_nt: TGTGCCAGCACCGGGACAGGGGGCTACGAGCAGTACTTC

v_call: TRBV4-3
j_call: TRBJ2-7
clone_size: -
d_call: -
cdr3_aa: CASSPMLYPNEQYF
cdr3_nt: TGCGCCAGCAGCCCGATGCTCTATCCCAACGAGCAGTACTTC

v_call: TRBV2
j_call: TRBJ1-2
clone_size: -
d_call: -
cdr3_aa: CASNPYPRPDSRDGYGYTF
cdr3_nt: TGTGCCAGCAACCCATACCCCCGGCCGGACTCCCGTGATGGGTATGGCTACACCTTC

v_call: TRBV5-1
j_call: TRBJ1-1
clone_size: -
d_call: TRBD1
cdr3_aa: CASSLNLIRDRGSPEAFF
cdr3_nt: TGCGCCAGCAGCTTAAACCTAATCCGGGACAGGGGTTCTCCTGAAGCTTTCTTT

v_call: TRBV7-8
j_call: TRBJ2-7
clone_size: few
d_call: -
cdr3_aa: CASSFSDKRNYEQYF
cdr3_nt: TGTGCCAGCAGCTTCTCGGATAAGCGGAACTACGAGCAGTACTTC

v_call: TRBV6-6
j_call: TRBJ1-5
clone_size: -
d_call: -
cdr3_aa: CASSEASAYNQPQHF
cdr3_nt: TGTGCCAGCAGTGAGGCGTCAGCTTATAATCAGCCCCAGCATTTT

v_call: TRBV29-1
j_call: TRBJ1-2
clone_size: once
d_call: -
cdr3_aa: CSVKQGPDYGYTF
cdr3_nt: TGCAGCGTAAAACAGGGACCAGATTATGGCTACACCTTC

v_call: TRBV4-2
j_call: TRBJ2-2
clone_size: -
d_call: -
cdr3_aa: CASSQTLGPSALNTGELFF
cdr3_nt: TGTGCCAGCAGCCAAACCTTAGGCCCTAGCGCGCTGAACACCGGGGAGCTGTTTTTT

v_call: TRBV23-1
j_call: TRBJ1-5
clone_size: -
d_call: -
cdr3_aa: CASSQYWGPGGNQPQHF
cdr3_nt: TGCGCCAGCAGTCAATATTGGGGGCCTGGAGGCAATCAGCCCCAGCATTTT

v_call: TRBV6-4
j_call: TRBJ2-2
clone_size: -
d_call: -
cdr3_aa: CASSGTTTGELFF
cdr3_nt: TGTGCCAGCAGTGGTACTACCACCGGGGAGCTGTTTTTT

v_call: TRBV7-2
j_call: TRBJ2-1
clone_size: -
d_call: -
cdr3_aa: CASSLGGWGEDNEQFF
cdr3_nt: TGTGCCAGCAGCTTAGGCGGGTGGGGGGAAGACAATGAGCAGTTCTTC

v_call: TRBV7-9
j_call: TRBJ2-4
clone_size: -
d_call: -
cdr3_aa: CASSLVPPDIQYF
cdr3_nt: TGTGCCAGCAGCTTAGTTCCCCCGGACATTCAGTACTTC

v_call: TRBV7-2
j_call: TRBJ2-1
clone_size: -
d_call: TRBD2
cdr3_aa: CASSPGLAGREQFF
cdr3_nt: TGTGCCAGCAGCCCGGGACTAGCGGGACGTGAGCAGTTCTTC

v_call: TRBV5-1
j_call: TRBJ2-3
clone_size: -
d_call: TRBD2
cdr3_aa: CASSLIAGGTDTQYF
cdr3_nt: TGCGCCAGCAGCTTGATAGCGGGGGGTACAGATACGCAGTATTTT

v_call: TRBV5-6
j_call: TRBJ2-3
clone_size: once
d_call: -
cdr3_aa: CASSPGVGQSTDTQYF
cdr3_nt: TGTGCCAGCAGCCCGGGTGTAGGACAGTCAACAGATACGCAGTATTTT

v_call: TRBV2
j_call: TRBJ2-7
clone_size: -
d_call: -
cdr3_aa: CASKSGSTLEQYF
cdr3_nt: TGTGCCAGCAAAAGCGGAAGTACTCTCGAGCAGTACTTC

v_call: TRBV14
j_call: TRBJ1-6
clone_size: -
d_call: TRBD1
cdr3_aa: CASSRRTGYNSPLHF
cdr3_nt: TGTGCCAGCAGCCGGAGGACAGGTTATAATTCACCCCTCCACTTT

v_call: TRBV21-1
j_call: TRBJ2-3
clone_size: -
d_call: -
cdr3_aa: CASPRDRVTDTQYF
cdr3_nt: TGTGCCAGCCCCCGGGACAGGGTTACAGATACGCAGTATTTT

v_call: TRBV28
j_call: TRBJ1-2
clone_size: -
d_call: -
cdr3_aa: CASSLSGSLRGYTF
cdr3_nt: TGTGCCAGCAGTTTATCGGGTAGCCTGAGAGGCTACACCTTC

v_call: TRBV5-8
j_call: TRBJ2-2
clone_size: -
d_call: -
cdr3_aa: CASRSLRTANTGELFF
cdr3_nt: TGTGCCAGCAGATCCCTTCGGACAGCTAACACCGGGGAGCTGTTTTTT